This entry concerns a single T cell receptor beta chain. The data belong to a study of blood T cell repertoires in COVID-19. Trimming left V 5 bases short and J 2 bases short, with 11 bases between. The CDR3 is 14 amino acids. The germline V gene encodes CDR1 KGHDR and CDR2 SFDVKD. Libraries were prepared by immunoSEQ multiplex PCR; TCRdb keeps only in-frame clonotypes and omits some of them. The table has 150,000 to 200,000 clones, just over 85% seen once; the top ten hold about 8.6%. J is TRBJ1-2 and V is TRBV24-1; D is unresolved. This sequence was found in a man aged 45-65 years with active or convalescent COVID-19. Sample: peripheral blood. The CDR3 sequence: CATSAGGPNYGYTF. DNA for the CDR3: TGTGCCACCAGTGCGGGAGGGCCCAACTATGGCTACACCTTC.